This T cell receptor beta chain was recovered during a study of T cell repertoires in cytomegalovirus infection. Study at large: Public TCR beta signatures provided an indication of both CMV infection and a matching HLA type. Overall study findings and caveats: Ex vivo, HLA-C-restricted CMV-specific TCR beta clonotypes prevailed over the rest of the response. The study identified carriers of CMV plus the relevant HLA from cumulative public TCR beta family frequency.

Trimming took off 3 bases at V and 3 bases at J, with 5 bases between the two ends. The CDR3 length is 13 residues. Germline V gene data show CDR1 as MNHEY and CDR2 as SMNVEV (reference sequence). One entry per CDR3 protein results from TCRdb running MiXCR on the reads. The sample includes almost 550,000 distinct CDR3 sequences, more than 15% of them seen just once. This clonotype showed up many times. Its target is unknown. The TCR comes from a human donor in good health (CMV status not recorded). Some clones in this sample may be carry-over from other donors' samples. This chain connects TRBV27 to TRBJ2-2; D uncertain. The sequencing input was CD8+ T cells from PBMCs. For the CDR3, the DNA is TGTGCCAGCAGTTTTAAGTACACCGGGGAGCTGTTTTTT. Its translation is CASSFKYTGELFF.